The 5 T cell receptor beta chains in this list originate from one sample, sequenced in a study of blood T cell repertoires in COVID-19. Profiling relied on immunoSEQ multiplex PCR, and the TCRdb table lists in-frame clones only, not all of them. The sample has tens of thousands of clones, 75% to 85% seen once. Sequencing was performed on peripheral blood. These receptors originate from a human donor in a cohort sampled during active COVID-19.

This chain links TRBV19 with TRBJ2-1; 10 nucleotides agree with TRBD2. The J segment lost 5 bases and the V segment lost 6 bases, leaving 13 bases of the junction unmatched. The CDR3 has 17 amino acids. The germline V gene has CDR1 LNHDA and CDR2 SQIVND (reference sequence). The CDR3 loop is CASRPPRGAGGNNEQFF. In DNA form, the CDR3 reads TGTGCCAGTAGGCCACCCCGTGGAGCGGGGGGGAACAATGAGCAGTTCTTC.

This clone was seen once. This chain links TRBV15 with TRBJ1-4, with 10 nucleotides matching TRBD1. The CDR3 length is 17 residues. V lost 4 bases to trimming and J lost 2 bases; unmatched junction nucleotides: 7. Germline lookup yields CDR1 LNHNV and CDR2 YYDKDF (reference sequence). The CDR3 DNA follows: TGTGCCACCAGCATCGGACAGGGGGAGATGACTAATGAAAAACTGTTTTTT. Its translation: CATSIGQGEMTNEKLFF.

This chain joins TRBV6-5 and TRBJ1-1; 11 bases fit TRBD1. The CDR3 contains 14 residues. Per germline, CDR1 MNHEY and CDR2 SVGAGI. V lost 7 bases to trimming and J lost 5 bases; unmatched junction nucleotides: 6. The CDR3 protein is CASTGTGGFTEAFF. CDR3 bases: TGTGCCAGCACCGGGACAGGGGGTTTTACTGAAGCTTTCTTT.

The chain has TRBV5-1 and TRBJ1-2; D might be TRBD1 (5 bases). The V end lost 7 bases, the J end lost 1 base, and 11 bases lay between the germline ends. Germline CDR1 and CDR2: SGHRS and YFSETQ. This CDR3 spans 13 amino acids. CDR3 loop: CASSEGVNYGYTF. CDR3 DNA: TGCGCCAGCTCGGAAGGGGTTAACTATGGCTACACCTTC.

The CDR3 protein is CASSIVRGLSGANVLTF. CDR3 DNA: TGTGCCAGTAGTATAGTACGCGGCCTCTCTGGGGCCAACGTCCTGACTTTC. The chain joins TRBV19 to TRBJ2-6; no clear D gene. V dropped 1 base and J dropped 0 bases, with 10 bases sitting between them. This CDR3 contains 17 residues. Per germline, CDR1 LNHDA and CDR2 SQIVND (reference sequence).